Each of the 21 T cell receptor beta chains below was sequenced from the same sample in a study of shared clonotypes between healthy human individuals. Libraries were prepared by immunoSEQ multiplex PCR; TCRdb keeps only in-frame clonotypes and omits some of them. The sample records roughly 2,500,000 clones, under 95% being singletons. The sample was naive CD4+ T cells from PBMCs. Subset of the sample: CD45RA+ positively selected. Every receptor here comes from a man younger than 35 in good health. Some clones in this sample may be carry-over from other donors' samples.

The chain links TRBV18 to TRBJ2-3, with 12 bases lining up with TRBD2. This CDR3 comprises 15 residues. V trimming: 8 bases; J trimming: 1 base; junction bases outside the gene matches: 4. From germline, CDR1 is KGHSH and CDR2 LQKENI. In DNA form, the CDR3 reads TGTGCCAGCCGAAGGACTAGCGGGGGCACAGATACGCAGTATTTT. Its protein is CASRRTSGGTDTQYF.

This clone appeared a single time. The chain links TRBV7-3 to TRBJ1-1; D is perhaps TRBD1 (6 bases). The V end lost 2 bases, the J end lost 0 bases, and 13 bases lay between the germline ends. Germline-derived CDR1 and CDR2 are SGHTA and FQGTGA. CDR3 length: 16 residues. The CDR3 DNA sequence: TGTGCCAGCAGCTTACGATCGGGGGGCTTGAACACTGAAGCTTTCTTT. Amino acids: CASSLRSGGLNTEAFF.

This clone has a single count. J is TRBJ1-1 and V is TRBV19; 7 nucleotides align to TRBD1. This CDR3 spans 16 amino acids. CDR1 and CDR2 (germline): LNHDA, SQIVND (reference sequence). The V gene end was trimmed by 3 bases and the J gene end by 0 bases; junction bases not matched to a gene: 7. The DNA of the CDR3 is TGTGCCAGTAGTATGGGACAGCATAGTCTGAACACTGAAGCTTTCTTT. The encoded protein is CASSMGQHSLNTEAFF.

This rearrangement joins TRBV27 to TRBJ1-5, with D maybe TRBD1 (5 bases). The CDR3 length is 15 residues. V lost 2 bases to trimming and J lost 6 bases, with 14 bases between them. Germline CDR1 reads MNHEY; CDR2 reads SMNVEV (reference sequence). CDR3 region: CASSLTSLDSQPQHF. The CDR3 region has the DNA TGTGCCAGCAGTTTAACGAGCCTAGACAGTCAGCCCCAGCATTTT.

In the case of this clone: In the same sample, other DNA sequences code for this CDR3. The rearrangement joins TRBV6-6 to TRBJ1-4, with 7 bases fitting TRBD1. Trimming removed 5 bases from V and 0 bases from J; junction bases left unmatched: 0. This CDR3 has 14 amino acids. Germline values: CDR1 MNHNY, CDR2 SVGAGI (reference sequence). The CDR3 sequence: CASSQGATNEKLFF. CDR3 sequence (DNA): TGTGCCAGCAGTCAGGGGGCAACTAATGAAAAACTGTTTTTT.

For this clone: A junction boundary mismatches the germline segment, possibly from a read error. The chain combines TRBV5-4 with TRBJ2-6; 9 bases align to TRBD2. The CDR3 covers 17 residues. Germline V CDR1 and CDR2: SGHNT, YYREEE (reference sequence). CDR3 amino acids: CASNLISREGGANVLTF. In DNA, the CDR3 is TGTGCCAGCAACTTGATATCGCGGGAGGGTGGGGCCAACGTCCTGACTTTC.

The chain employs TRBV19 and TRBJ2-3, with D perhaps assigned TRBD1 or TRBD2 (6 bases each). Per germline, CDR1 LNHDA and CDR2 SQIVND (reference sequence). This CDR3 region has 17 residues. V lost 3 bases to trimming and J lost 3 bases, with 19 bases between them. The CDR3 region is CASSIKVGWGATDTQYF. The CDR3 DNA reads TGTGCCAGTAGTATTAAAGTTGGATGGGGGGCTACAGATACGCAGTATTTT.

The CDR3 region is CASSSTGPAGYNEQFF. CDR3 nucleotides: TGTGCCAGCAGCTCGACCGGGCCTGCTGGCTACAATGAGCAGTTCTTC. The chain joins TRBV9 to TRBJ2-1; D ambiguous. CDR3 length: 16 amino acids. In germline, CDR1 is SGDLS, CDR2 YYNGEE. Trimming left V 4 bases short and J 3 bases short, with 17 bases between.

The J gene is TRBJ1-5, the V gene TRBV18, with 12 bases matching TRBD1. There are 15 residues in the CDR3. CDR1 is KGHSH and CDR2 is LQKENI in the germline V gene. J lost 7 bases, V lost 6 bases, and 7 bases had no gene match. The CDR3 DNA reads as TGTGCCAGCTCCCAGGGACAGGGGGCAAACCAGCCCCAGCATTTT. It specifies CASSQGQGANQPQHF.

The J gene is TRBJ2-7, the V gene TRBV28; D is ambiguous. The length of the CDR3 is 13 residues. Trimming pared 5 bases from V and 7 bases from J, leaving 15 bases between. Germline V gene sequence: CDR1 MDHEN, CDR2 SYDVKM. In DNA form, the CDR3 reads TGTGCCAGCAGTCCAGACACCTCCCGGGAGCAGTACTTC. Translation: CASSPDTSREQYF.

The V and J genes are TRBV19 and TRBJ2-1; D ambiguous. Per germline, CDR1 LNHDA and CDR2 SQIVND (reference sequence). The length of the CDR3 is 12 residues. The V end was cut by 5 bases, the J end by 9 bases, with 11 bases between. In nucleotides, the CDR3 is TGTGCCAGTAGTTTCCCCGGGCTTGAGCAGTTCTTC. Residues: CASSFPGLEQFF.

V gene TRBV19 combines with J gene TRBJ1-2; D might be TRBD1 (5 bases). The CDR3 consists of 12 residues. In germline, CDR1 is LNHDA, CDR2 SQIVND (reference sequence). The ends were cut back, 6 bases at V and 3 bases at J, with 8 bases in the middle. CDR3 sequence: CASRGGDYGYTF. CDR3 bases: TGTGCCAGTAGGGGGGGTGACTATGGCTACACCTTC.

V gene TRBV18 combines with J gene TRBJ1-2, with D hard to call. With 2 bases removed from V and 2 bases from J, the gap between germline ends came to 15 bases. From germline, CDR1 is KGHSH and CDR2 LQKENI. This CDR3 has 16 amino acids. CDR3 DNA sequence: TGTGCCAGCTCACCATGGGATCCGGTCGCGAACTATGGCTACACCTTC. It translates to CASSPWDPVANYGYTF.

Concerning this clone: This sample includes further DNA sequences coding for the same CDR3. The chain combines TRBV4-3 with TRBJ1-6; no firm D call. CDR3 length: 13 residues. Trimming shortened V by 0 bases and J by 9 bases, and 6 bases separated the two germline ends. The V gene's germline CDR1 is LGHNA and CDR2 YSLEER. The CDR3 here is CASSQELGSPLHF. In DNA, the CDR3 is TGCGCCAGCAGCCAAGAACTCGGTTCACCCCTCCACTTT.

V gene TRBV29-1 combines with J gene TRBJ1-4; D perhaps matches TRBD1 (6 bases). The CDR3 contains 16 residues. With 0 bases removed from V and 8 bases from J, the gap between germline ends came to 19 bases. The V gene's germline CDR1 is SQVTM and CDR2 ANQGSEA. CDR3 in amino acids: CSVEDPTGTSLEKLFF. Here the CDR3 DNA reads TGCAGCGTTGAAGACCCAACCGGGACATCTTTGGAAAAACTGTTTTTT.

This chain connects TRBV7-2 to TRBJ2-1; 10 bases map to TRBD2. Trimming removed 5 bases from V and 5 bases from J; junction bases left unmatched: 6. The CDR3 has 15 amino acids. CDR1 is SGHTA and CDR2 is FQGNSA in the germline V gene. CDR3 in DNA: TGTGCCAGCAGCCGTAGCGGGAGGACGCACAATGAGCAGTTCTTC. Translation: CASSRSGRTHNEQFF. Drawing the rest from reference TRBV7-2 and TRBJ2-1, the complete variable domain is GAGVSQSPSNKVTEKGKDVELRCDPISGHTALYWYRQSLGQGLEFLIYFQGNSAPDKSGLPSDRFSAERTGGSVSTLTIQRTQQEDSAVYLCASSRSGRTHNEQFFGPGTRLTVL.

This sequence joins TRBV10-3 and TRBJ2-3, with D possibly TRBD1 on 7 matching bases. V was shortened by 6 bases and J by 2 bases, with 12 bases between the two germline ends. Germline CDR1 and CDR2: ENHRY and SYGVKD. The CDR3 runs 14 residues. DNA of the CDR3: TGTGCCATCAGCGCGGGACAGTCCACAGATACGCAGTATTTT. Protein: CAISAGQSTDTQYF.

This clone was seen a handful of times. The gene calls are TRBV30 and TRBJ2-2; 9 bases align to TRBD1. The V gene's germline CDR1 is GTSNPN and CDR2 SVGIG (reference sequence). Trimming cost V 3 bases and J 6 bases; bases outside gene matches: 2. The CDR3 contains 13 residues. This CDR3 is CAWSTGGPGELFF. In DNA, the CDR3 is TGTGCCTGGAGCACAGGGGGCCCCGGGGAGCTGTTTTTT.

The CDR3 sequence is CAISEWTGGNGYTF. In DNA form, the CDR3 reads TGTGCCATCAGTGAGTGGACGGGAGGGAATGGCTACACCTTC. The rearrangement uses TRBV10-3 and TRBJ1-2, with unresolved D. The V and J ends lost 1 base and 6 bases respectively, with 12 bases between them. The CDR3 runs 14 residues. Germline CDR1 is ENHRY and CDR2 is SYGVKD.

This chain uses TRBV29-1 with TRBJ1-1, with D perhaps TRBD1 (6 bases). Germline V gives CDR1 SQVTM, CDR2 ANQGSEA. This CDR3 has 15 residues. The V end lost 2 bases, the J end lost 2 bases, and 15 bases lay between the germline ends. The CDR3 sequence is CSVELSGGRNTEAFF. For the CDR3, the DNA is TGCAGCGTTGAATTATCGGGGGGCAGAAACACTGAAGCTTTCTTT. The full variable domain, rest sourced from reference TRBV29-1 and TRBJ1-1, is SAVISQKPSRDICQRGTSLTIQCQVDSQVTMMFWYRQQPGQSLTLIATANQGSEATYESGFVIDKFPISRPNLTFSTLTVSNMSPEDSSIYLCSVELSGGRNTEAFFGQGTRLTVV.

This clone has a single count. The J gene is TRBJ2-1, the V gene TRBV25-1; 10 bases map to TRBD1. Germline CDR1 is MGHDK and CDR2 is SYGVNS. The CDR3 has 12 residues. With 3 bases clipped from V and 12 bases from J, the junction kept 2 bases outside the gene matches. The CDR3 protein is CASSDRDRGQFF. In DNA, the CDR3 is TGTGCCAGCAGTGATCGGGACAGGGGGCAGTTCTTC.